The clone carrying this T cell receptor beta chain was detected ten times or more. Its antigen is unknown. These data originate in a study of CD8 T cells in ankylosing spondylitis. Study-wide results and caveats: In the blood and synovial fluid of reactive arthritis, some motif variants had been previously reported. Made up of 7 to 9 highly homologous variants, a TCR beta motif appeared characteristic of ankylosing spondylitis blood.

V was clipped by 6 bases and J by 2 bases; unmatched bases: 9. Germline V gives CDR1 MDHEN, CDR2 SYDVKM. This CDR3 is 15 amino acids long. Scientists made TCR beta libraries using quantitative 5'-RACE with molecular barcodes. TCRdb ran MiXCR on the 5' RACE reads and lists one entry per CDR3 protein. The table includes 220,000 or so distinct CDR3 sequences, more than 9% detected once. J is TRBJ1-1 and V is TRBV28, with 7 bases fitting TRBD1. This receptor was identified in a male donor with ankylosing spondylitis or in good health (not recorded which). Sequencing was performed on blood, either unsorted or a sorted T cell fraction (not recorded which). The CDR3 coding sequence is TGTGCCAGCAGCTCAACAGGGGAGATAAACACTGAAGCTTTCTTT. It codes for CASSSTGEINTEAFF.